A single sample is the source of the 5 T cell receptor beta chains below, sequenced in a study of shared clonotypes between healthy human individuals. The protocol was immunoSEQ multiplex PCR, while the TCRdb copy is restricted to in-frame clones and leaves out a portion. Of 2 million to 2.5 million clones in the sample, roughly 93% were seen once. Sequenced input: naive CD4+ T cells from PBMCs. Subset of the sample: CD45RA+ positively selected. The receptor set was obtained from a man younger than 35 in good health. Some clones in this sample may be carry-over from other donors' samples.

The chain has TRBV5-1 and TRBJ2-5; no clear D gene. Trimming left V 4 bases short and J 0 bases short, with 10 bases between. The CDR3 loop spans 14 amino acids. The V gene's germline CDR1 is SGHRS and CDR2 YFSETQ. DNA of the CDR3: TGCGCCAGCAGCACGGGCAGCGACCAAGAGACCCAGTACTTC. This encodes CASSTGSDQETQYF.

The V and J genes are TRBV5-5 and TRBJ1-2, with 9 bases aligning to TRBD1. Germline assignment: CDR1 SGHKS and CDR2 YYEKEE (reference sequence). The CDR3 is 13 amino acids. The junction had 4 bases not matched to a gene; V was cut back by 2 bases and J by 8 bases. Here the CDR3 reads CASSLQGAQGYTF. CDR3 nucleotide sequence: TGTGCCAGCAGCTTACAGGGGGCGCAGGGCTACACCTTC. Filled out from reference TRBV5-5 and TRBJ1-2, the complete variable domain reads DAGVTQSPTHLIKTRGQQVTLRCSPISGHKSVSWYQQVLGQGPQFIFQYYEKEERGRGNFPDRFSARQFPNYSSELNVNALLLGDSALYLCASSLQGAQGYTFGSGTRLTVV.

This chain connects TRBV27 to TRBJ1-2; D may be TRBD1 (6 bases). CDR3 length equals 13 residues. Trimming pared 8 bases from V and 5 bases from J, leaving 15 bases between. The germline gives CDR1 MNHEY, CDR2 SMNVEV (reference sequence). The CDR3 bases are TGTGCCAGCGCGAAGGGGGGAGTGTATGGCTACACCTTC. Encoded protein: CASAKGGVYGYTF.

The rearrangement uses TRBV6-1 and TRBJ2-7; 8 nucleotides match TRBD1. The CDR3 extends over 16 amino acids. The germline gives CDR1 MNHNS, CDR2 SASEGT. Unmatched junction bases numbered 11, after V lost 4 bases and J lost 3 bases. This CDR3 reads CASSAEYRGFLYEQYF. The CDR3 region has the DNA TGTGCCAGCAGTGCAGAATACAGGGGGTTCCTCTACGAGCAGTACTTC.

This clone was seen only once. The junction differs from germline at one of its ends, possibly a read error. This rearrangement joins TRBV5-1 to TRBJ2-7; 10 bases match TRBD1. This CDR3 has 17 residues. Germline values: CDR1 SGHRS, CDR2 YFSETQ. The CDR3 nucleotides read TGCGCCAGCAGCTCGGGACAGGGGCAATACTTGACCTACGAGCAGTGCTTC. Translation gives CASSSGQGQYLTYEQCF.